The clone carrying this TCR beta chain was recorded a few times. The antigen remains unidentified. The source of the sample is a study of T-cell reconstitution after alpha-beta-depleted transplantation in children. Study results and caveats: Day-60 TCRbeta diversity that was high in some patients was derived from surviving recipient T cells and thymic progenitors. Expanded graft clones numbering several hundred reportedly gave rise to alpha-beta T cells about two months after transplant. Newly produced T cells mostly provided counts and TCRbeta diversity after one year, as hyperexpanded clones declined.

The library targeted TCRbeta and was prepared with unique molecular identifiers. TCRdb passed the PCR reads through MiXCR, listing each CDR3 protein once. Of under 150,000 distinct CDR3 sequences listed, roughly 9% are singletons. The CDR3 has 13 amino acids. CDR1 and CDR2 from the germline V gene are MNHNY and SVGAGI (reference sequence). Trimming removed 4 bases at V and 4 bases at J, with 7 bases between. This sequence joins TRBV6-6 and TRBJ2-2; D is possibly TRBD1 (6 bases). This TCR derives from a girl less than two years old who had a stem cell transplant for combined immunodeficiency, so the T cells may come from the graft donor. The specimen comprised PBMCs, mostly from graft donor cells, sampled 180 days after TCRalphabeta/CD19-depleted stem cell transplant. CDR3 DNA: TGTGCCAGCAGTTGGGACACCACCGGGGAGCTGTTTTTT. It yields the protein CASSWDTTGELFF.